What follows is one T cell receptor (beta chain) and its context. This CDR3 region has 12 residues. V dropped 10 bases and J dropped 11; count of bases not matched to a gene: 13. Germline-derived CDR1 and CDR2 are MDHEN and SYDVKM. This entry belongs to a study of blood T cell repertoires in COVID-19. Sequencing was performed with immunoSEQ multiplex PCR; in TCRdb, only in-frame clones are kept and a portion is missing. The repertoire holds under 200,000 clones, with around 86% as singletons. The receptor was derived from a woman at least 80 years old in a cohort sampled during active or convalescent COVID-19. V and J are TRBV28 and TRBJ1-1; 7 positions match TRBD1. The sequenced material came from peripheral blood. In nucleotides, the CDR3 is TGTGCCACCGGAGGTGACAGGGATTGGGCTTTCTTT. This encodes CATGGDRDWAFF.